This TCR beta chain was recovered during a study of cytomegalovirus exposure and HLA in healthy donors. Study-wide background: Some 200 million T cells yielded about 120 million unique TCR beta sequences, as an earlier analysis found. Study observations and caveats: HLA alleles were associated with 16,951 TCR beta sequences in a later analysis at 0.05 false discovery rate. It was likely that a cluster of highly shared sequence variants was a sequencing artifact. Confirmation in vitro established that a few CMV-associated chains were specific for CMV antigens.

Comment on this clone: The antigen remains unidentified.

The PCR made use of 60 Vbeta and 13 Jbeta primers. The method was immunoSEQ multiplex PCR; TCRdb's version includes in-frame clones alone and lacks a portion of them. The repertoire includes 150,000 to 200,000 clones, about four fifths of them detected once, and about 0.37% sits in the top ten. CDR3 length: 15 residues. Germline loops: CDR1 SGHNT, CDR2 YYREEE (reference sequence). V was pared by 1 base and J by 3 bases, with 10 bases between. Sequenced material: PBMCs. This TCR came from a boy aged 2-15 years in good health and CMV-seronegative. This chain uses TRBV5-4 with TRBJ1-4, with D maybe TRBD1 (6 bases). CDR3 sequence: CASSLSTGPNEKLFF. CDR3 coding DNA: TGTGCCAGCAGCTTGTCGACAGGACCTAATGAAAAACTGTTTTTT.